The present TCR beta chain was sequenced within a study of T cell repertoires in cytomegalovirus infection. Across the whole study: Well-studied HLA-B-restricted epitopes and recently identified HLA-C-restricted epitopes of CMV were both used in the study. Both a matching HLA type and CMV infection were indicated by public TCR beta signatures. Study-level findings and limits: Ex vivo responses were dominated by HLA-C-restricted CMV-specific TCR beta clonotypes. Summed public TCR beta family frequency identified CMV carriers bearing the relevant HLA.

The CDR3 covers 14 residues. CDR1 is LGHNT and CDR2 is FRNRAP in the germline V gene. The V end lost 1 base, the J end lost 1 base, and 7 bases lay between the germline ends. Concerning this clonotype itself: The antigen is undetermined.

Each CDR3 protein is one row after TCRdb ran MiXCR on the reads. This table has some 920,000 distinct CDR3 sequences, more than 25% appearing once. Sequenced material: cultured CD8+ T cells from PBMCs, taken from culture after CMV antigen stimulation. The chain combines TRBV12-5 with TRBJ1-1, with a possible D match to TRBD1 (6 bases). The source is a human donor in good health (CMV status not recorded). Some clones in this sample may be carry-over from other donors' samples. The CDR3 coding sequence is TGTGCTAGTGGTTTGGACAGGGAGAACACTGAAGCTTTCTTT. Translation gives CASGLDRENTEAFF.